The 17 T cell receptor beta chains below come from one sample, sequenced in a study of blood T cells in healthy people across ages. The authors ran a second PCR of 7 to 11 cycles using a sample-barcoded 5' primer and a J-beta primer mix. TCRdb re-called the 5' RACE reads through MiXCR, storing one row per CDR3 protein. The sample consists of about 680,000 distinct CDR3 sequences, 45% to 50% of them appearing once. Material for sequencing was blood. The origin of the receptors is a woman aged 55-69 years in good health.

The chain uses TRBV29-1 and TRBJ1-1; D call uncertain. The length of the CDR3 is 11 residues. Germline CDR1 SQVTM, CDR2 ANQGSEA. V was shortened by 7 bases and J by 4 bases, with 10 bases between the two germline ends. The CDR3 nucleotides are TGCAGCGGCGGGTGGTTCACTGAAGCTTTCTTT. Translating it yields CSGGWFTEAFF.

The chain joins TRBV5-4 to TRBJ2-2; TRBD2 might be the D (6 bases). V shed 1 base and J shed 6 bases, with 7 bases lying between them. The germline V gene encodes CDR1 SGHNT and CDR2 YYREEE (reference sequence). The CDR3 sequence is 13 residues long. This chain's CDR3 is CASSLQRAGELFF. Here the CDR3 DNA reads TGTGCCAGCAGCTTGCAGCGGGCCGGGGAGCTGTTTTTT.

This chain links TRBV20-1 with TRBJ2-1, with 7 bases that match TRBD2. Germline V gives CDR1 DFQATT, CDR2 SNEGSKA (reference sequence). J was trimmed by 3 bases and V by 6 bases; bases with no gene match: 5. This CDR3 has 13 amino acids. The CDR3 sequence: CSAPRDYYNEQFF. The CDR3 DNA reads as TGCAGTGCCCCCAGGGACTACTACAATGAGCAGTTCTTC.

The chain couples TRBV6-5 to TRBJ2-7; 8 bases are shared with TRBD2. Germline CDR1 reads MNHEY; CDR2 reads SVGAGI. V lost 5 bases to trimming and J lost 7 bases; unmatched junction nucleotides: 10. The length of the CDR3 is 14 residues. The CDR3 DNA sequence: TGTGCCAGCAGTACTAGCGGACCTTACAATGAGCAGTACTTC. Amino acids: CASSTSGPYNEQYF.

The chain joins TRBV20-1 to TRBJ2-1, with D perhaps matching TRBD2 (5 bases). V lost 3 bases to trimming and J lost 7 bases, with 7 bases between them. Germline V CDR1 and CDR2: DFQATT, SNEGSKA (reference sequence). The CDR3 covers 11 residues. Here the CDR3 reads CSASTRNEQFF. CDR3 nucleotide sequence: TGCAGTGCTAGTACTAGAAATGAGCAGTTCTTC.

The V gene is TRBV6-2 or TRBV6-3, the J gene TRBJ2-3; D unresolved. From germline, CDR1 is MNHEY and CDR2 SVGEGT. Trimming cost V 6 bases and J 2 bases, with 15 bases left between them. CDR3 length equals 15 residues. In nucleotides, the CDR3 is TGTGCCAGCAGAAGGGCAGATTTGAACACAGATACGCAGTATTTT. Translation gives CASRRADLNTDTQYF.

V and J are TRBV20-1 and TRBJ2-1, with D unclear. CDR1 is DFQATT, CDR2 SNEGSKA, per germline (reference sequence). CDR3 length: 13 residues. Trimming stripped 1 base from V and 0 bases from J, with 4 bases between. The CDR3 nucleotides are TGCAGTGCTAGAGCTTCCTCCTACAATGAGCAGTTCTTC. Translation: CSARASSYNEQFF.

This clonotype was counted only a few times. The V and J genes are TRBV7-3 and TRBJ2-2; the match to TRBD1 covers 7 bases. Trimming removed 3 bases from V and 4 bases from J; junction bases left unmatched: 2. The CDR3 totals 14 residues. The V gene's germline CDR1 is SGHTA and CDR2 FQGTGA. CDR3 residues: CASSFSGGTGELFF. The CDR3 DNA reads TGTGCCAGCAGCTTCTCAGGGGGCACCGGGGAGCTGTTTTTT.

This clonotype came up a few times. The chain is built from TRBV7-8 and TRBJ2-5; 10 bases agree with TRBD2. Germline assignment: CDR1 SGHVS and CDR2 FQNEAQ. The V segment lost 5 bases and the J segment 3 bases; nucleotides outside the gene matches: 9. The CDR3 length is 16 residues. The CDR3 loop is CASSPPASGGKETQYF. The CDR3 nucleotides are TGTGCCAGCAGCCCGCCGGCTAGCGGGGGAAAAGAGACCCAGTACTTC.

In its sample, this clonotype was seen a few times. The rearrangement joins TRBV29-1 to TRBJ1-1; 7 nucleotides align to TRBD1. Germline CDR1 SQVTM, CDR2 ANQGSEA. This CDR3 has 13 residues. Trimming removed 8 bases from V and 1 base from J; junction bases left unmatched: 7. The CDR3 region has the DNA TGCAGCCTTACACAGGGGACGAACACTGAAGCTTTCTTT. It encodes CSLTQGTNTEAFF.

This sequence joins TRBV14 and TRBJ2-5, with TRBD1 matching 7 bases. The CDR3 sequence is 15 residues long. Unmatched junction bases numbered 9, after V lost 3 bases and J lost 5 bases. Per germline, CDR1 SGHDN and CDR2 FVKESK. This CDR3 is CASSQRTGVAETQYF. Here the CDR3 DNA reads TGTGCCAGCAGCCAGAGGACAGGCGTTGCTGAGACCCAGTACTTC.

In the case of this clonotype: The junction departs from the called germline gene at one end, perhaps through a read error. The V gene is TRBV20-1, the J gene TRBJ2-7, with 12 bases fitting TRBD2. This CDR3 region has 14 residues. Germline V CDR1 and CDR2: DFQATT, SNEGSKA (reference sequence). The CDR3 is CSAPTSGRRGEQCF. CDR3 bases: TGCAGTGCCCCGACTAGCGGGAGACGCGGCGAGCAGTGCTTC.

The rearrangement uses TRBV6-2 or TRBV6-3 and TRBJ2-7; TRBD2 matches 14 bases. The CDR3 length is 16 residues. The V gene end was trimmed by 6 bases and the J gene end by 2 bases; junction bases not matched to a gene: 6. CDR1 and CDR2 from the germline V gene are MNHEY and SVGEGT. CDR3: CASSGRTSGGTYEQYF. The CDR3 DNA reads TGTGCCAGCAGCGGCCGGACTAGCGGGGGGACCTACGAGCAGTACTTC.

The CDR3 DNA is TGTGCCAGCACTCCCCTAGCGGGAGATCATGAGCAGTTCTTC. Translated, it gives CASTPLAGDHEQFF. This chain connects TRBV27 to TRBJ2-1; 10 bases fit TRBD2. V trimming: 7 bases; J trimming: 8 bases; junction bases outside the gene matches: 8. The CDR3 totals 14 residues. The germline gives CDR1 MNHEY, CDR2 SMNVEV (reference sequence).

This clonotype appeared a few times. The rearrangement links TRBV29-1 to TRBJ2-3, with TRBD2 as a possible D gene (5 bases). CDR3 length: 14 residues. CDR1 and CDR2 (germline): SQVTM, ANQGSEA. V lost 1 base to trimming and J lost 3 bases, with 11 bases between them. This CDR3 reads CSVEVWERTDTQYF. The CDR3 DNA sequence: TGCAGCGTTGAAGTCTGGGAGCGGACAGATACGCAGTATTTT.

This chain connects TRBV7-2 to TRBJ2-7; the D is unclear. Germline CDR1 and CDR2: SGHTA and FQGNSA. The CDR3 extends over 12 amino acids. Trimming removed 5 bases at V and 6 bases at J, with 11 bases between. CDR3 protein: CASSGEVREQYF. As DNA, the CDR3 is TGTGCCAGCAGCGGTGAAGTGCGCGAGCAGTACTTC.

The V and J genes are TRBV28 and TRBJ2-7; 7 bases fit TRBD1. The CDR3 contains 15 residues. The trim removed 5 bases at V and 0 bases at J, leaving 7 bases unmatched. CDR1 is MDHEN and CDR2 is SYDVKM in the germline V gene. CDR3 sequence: CASSTNRGGSYEQYF. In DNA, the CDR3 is TGTGCCAGCAGTACAAACAGGGGTGGCTCCTACGAGCAGTACTTC.